Each of the 8 T cell receptor beta chains below was sequenced from the same sample in a study of cytomegalovirus exposure and HLA in healthy donors. Researchers ran the PCR with 60 Vbeta and 13 Jbeta primers. The repertoire was sequenced with immunoSEQ multiplex PCR; TCRdb's copy has only in-frame clones and lacks some. The repertoire has approximately 200,000 clones, 79% of them found once; the top ten carry roughly 1.5%. The sample was PBMCs. These receptors all come from a girl aged 5-17 years in good health and CMV-seropositive.

The chain uses TRBV6-5 and TRBJ2-7; D unclear. V lost 0 bases to trimming and J lost 4 bases, with 10 bases between them. The germline V gene has CDR1 MNHEY and CDR2 SVGAGI. The CDR3 contains 14 residues. DNA for the CDR3: TGTGCCAGCAGTTACTCTGTCCCCGTTTACGAGCAGTACTTC. It specifies CASSYSVPVYEQYF.

This chain uses TRBV5-1 with TRBJ2-7; tentative D call: TRBD1 (5 bases). The germline V and J ends were trimmed by 1 base and 0 bases, with 20 bases remaining between them. This CDR3 has 18 residues. Germline CDR1 and CDR2: SGHRS and YFSETQ. The CDR3 loop reads CASSLQKGPWSDSYEQYF. The CDR3 DNA is TGCGCCAGCAGCTTGCAGAAGGGGCCTTGGAGCGACTCCTACGAGCAGTACTTC. Full variable domain (rest looked up from reference TRBV5-1 and TRBJ2-7): KAGVTQTPRYLIKTRGQQVTLSCSPISGHRSVSWYQQTPGQGLQFLFEYFSETQRNKGNFPGRFSGRQFSNSRSEMNVSTLELGDSALYLCASSLQKGPWSDSYEQYFGPGTRLTVT.

V gene TRBV7-2 combines with J gene TRBJ1-2, with 9 bases matching TRBD1. CDR3 size: 16 residues. J was trimmed by 4 bases and V by 5 bases; bases with no gene match: 11. Germline values: CDR1 SGHTA, CDR2 FQGNSA. The CDR3 nucleotides read TGTGCCAGCAGCCCCCCATACCGGGACAGGGTCTATGGCTACACCTTC. Encoded protein: CASSPPYRDRVYGYTF.

The rearrangement links TRBV7-2 to TRBJ2-5, with D possibly matching TRBD1 (5 bases). V lost 3 bases and J lost 0, with 14 bases in between. Germline CDR1 SGHTA, CDR2 FQGNSA. The CDR3 spans 16 residues. Here the CDR3 DNA reads TGTGCCAGCAGCTTTCCGCAGGGCAGGGACCAAGAGACCCAGTACTTC. It is translated as CASSFPQGRDQETQYF.

The chain employs TRBV6-6 and TRBJ1-1; 9 nucleotides align to TRBD1. The J segment lost 3 bases and the V segment lost 2 bases, leaving 1 base of the junction unmatched. This CDR3 comprises 14 residues. Germline V gene sequence: CDR1 MNHNY, CDR2 SVGAGI (reference sequence). This CDR3 is CASSYRTGDTEAFF. The CDR3 nucleotides are TGTGCCAGCAGTTACCGGACAGGGGACACTGAAGCTTTCTTT.

About this clone: The same CDR3 can be traced to other DNA sequences in this sample. The V and J genes are TRBV2 and TRBJ2-5; 7 nucleotides line up with TRBD1. V lost 6 bases to trimming and J lost 1 base; unmatched junction nucleotides: 5. The CDR3 loop spans 14 amino acids. Germline CDR1 reads SNHLY; CDR2 reads FYNNEI. The CDR3: CASRDGTVQETQYF. For the CDR3, the DNA is TGTGCCAGCAGAGATGGGACAGTCCAAGAGACCCAGTACTTC.

This clone has a handful of counts. The chain recombines TRBV29-1 with TRBJ2-2; TRBD1 agrees at 8 bases. J lost 6 bases, V lost 6 bases, and 12 bases had no gene match. The CDR3 is 15 residues long. Germline V lookup: CDR1 SQVTM, CDR2 ANQGSEA. CDR3 bases: TGCAGCGTCATTCGGGGGACAGGCCCGCCCGGGGAGCTGTTTTTT. This codes for CSVIRGTGPPGELFF.

The chain has TRBV9 and TRBJ1-1, with D possibly being TRBD1 (6 bases). The germline gives CDR1 SGDLS, CDR2 YYNGEE. Trimming cost V 3 bases and J 1 base, with 16 bases left between them. This CDR3 region has 16 residues. The CDR3 reads CASSGGTPVRNTEAFF. In DNA form, the CDR3 reads TGTGCCAGCAGCGGGGGGACACCCGTAAGGAACACTGAAGCTTTCTTT.